The 12 T cell receptor beta chains below all came from one sample that was sequenced in a study of T cells in Graves' hyperthyroidism and ophthalmopathy. Researchers took RNA transcripts and amplified the TCR beta CDR3 regions from them. During a first-round RT-PCR of the TCR CDR3, the HTBI primer set was used. TCRdb used MiXCR to reprocess the multiplex PCR reads, holding one entry per CDR3 protein. The table has around 380,000 distinct CDR3 sequences, about 13% seen once; the top ten hold more than 20%. The sample taken for sequencing was blood. The receptors were gathered from a man aged 25-45 years with Graves' hyperthyroidism that later progressed to Graves' ophthalmopathy.

This clonotype was found a few times. The chain links TRBV7-6 to TRBJ2-5, with 7 bases lining up with TRBD1. In germline, CDR1 is SGHVS, CDR2 FNYEAQ. The trim removed 7 bases at V and 0 bases at J, leaving 14 bases unmatched. The CDR3 is 17 amino acids. CDR3 amino acids: CASTTEGATLYQETQYF. The DNA of the CDR3 is TGTGCCAGCACCACTGAGGGGGCAACCTTGTACCAAGAGACCCAGTACTTC.

This clonotype was detected only a few times. The rearrangement links TRBV5-1 to TRBJ2-7, with 7 bases identical to TRBD1. The length of the CDR3 is 12 residues. The germline V gene has CDR1 SGHRS and CDR2 YFSETQ. With V trimmed by 4 bases and J by 6 bases, 4 bases remained unmatched. The CDR3 DNA reads as TGCGCCAGCAGCCGGGACAGTCTCGAGCAGTACTTC. Its translation is CASSRDSLEQYF.

This clonotype has a count of ten or more. This sequence joins TRBV18 and TRBJ1-1, with a tentative D call TRBD1 (5 bases). The V and J ends lost 3 bases and 3 bases respectively, with 14 bases between them. The length of the CDR3 is 15 residues. In germline, CDR1 is KGHSH, CDR2 LQKENI. The CDR3 DNA reads as TGTGCCAGCTCACCCAATCCGGGGGTGTACACTGAAGCTTTCTTT. Residues: CASSPNPGVYTEAFF.

The sample holds a few counts of this clonotype. The chain carries TRBV9 and TRBJ1-3; D is unclear. CDR1 and CDR2 (germline): SGDLS, YYNGEE. CDR3 length equals 13 residues. Trimming removed 2 bases at V and 8 bases at J, with 11 bases between. The CDR3 spells CASSVVEPDTIYF. The CDR3 nucleotides are TGTGCCAGCAGCGTTGTAGAACCAGACACCATATATTTT. The full variable domain, rest sourced from reference TRBV9 and TRBJ1-3, is DSGVTQTPKHLITATGQRVTLRCSPRSGDLSVYWYQQSLDQGLQFLIQYYNGEERAKGNILERFSAQQFPDLHSELNLSSLELGDSALYFCASSVVEPDTIYFGEGSWLTVV.

This chain links TRBV5-6 with TRBJ1-2; perhaps TRBD1 as D (5 bases). Trimming took off 2 bases at V and 3 bases at J, with 17 bases between the two ends. CDR1 and CDR2 from the germline V gene are SGHDT and YYEEEE. The CDR3 has 16 amino acids. CDR3 amino acids: CASSFGTSPSYYGYTF. In DNA form, the CDR3 reads TGTGCCAGCAGCTTTGGGACTTCCCCAAGTTACTATGGCTACACCTTC. The full variable domain, completed using reference TRBV5-6 and TRBJ1-2, is DAGVTQSPTHLIKTRGQQVTLRCSPKSGHDTVSWYQQALGQGPQFIFQYYEEEERQRGNFPDRFSGHQFPNYSSELNVNALLLGDSALYLCASSFGTSPSYYGYTFGSGTRLTVV.

This clonotype was counted ten times or more. The chain recombines TRBV2 with TRBJ1-2; D ambiguous. Trimming removed 2 bases at V and 6 bases at J, with 7 bases between. CDR3 length equals 12 residues. Germline V gives CDR1 SNHLY, CDR2 FYNNEI. The CDR3 reads CASSEIDNGYTF. The CDR3 DNA reads as TGTGCCAGCAGTGAAATAGATAATGGCTACACCTTC.

The table lists this clonotype with a few counts. The chain recombines TRBV19 with TRBJ2-7, with a possible D match to TRBD2 (5 bases). Trimming shortened V by 7 bases and J by 0 bases, and 13 bases separated the two germline ends. Germline loops: CDR1 LNHDA, CDR2 SQIVND (reference sequence). The CDR3 is 14 residues long. CDR3 DNA sequence: TGTGCCAGTAAGTGGGGAGAGGCCTCCTACGAGCAGTACTTC. It yields the protein CASKWGEASYEQYF.

The V gene is TRBV15, the J gene TRBJ2-5; D remains unclear. V lost 0 bases and J 1 base, leaving 6 bases between the germline ends. The CDR3 is 14 amino acids. In germline, CDR1 is LNHNV, CDR2 YYDKDF (reference sequence). CDR3 sequence (DNA): TGTGCCACCAGCAGAGAAACAGCCCAAGAGACCCAGTACTTC. This gives the protein CATSRETAQETQYF.

The J gene is TRBJ2-2, the V gene TRBV6-1; 8 nucleotides agree with TRBD1. The CDR3 contains 14 residues. Germline V gives CDR1 MNHNS, CDR2 SASEGT. After removal of 10 bases from V and 3 bases from J, the junction contained 7 bases not matched to a gene. The CDR3 protein is CATQTQGDTGELFF. Here the CDR3 DNA reads TGTGCCACCCAGACACAGGGGGACACCGGGGAGCTGTTTTTT.

This clonotype was counted many times. The chain recombines TRBV3-1 with TRBJ2-1; 12 bases map to TRBD2. The V gene end was trimmed by 4 bases and the J gene end by 7 bases; junction bases not matched to a gene: 5. The CDR3 spans 15 residues. From germline, CDR1 is LGHDT and CDR2 YNNKEL (reference sequence). CDR3 bases: TGTGCCAGCAGCCGACAAGGACTAGCGGGGAATGAGCAGTTCTTC. This codes for CASSRQGLAGNEQFF.

This clonotype showed up many times. The chain combines TRBV12-3 or TRBV12-4 with TRBJ1-2; 9 nucleotides line up with TRBD1. With V trimmed by 5 bases and J by 7 bases, 2 bases remained unmatched. The CDR3 is 12 residues long. The CDR3 sequence is CASSRTGAGYTF. The CDR3 DNA sequence: TGTGCCAGCAGTAGGACAGGGGCTGGCTACACCTTC.

This clonotype was picked up many times. V gene TRBV12-3 or TRBV12-4 combines with J gene TRBJ1-2; D is unresolved. CDR3 length: 15 residues. V lost 5 bases and J 2 bases, leaving 15 bases between the germline ends. The CDR3 spells CASSPTRRINYGYTF. The DNA of the CDR3 is TGTGCCAGCAGTCCCACGAGACGGATCAACTATGGCTACACCTTC.